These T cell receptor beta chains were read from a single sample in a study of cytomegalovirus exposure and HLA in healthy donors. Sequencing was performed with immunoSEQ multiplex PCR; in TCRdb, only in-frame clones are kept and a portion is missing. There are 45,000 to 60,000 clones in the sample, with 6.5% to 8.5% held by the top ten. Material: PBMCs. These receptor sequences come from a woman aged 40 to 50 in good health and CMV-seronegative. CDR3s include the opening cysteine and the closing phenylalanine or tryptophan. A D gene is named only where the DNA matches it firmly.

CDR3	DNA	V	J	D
CASSDWAAAYNEQFF	TGTGCCAGCAGTGATTGGGCAGCGGCCTACAATGAGCAGTTCTTC	TRBV6-1	TRBJ2-1	-
CASSQEATGSGNTIYF	TGTGCCAGCAGCCAAGAGGCCACAGGGTCAGGAAACACCATATATTTT	TRBV4-2	TRBJ1-3	-
CASSPDRGYGYTF	TGTGCCAGCAGCCCGGACAGGGGCTATGGCTACACCTTC	TRBV6-6	TRBJ1-2	TRBD1
CASSYSESTGYNEQFF	TGTGCCAGCAGTTACTCGGAAAGTACAGGTTACAATGAGCAGTTCTTC	TRBV6-5	TRBJ2-1	-
CASSYGPAGCTDTQYF	TGTGCCAGCAGTTACGGCCCAGCGGGCTGCACAGATACGCAGTATTTT	TRBV21-1	TRBJ2-3	-
CAWSPGQTNTEAFF	TGTGCCTGGTCCCCGGGACAGACGAACACTGAAGCTTTCTTT	TRBV30	TRBJ1-1	TRBD1
CASSQDHARGAKNIQYF	TGCGCCAGCAGCCAAGATCATGCAAGGGGGGCCAAAAACATTCAGTACTTC	TRBV4-3	TRBJ2-4	-
CASSLHGAGTRLEQYF	TGTGCCAGCAGCCTCCACGGGGCGGGAACCCGCCTCGAGCAGTACTTC	TRBV13	TRBJ2-7	-
CATSRATTGGDASSNTGELFF	TGTGCCACCAGCAGGGCCACAACAGGGGGCGACGCCTCGTCGAACACCGGGGAGCTGTTTTTT	TRBV15	TRBJ2-2	TRBD1
CSVRGGTKNIQYF	TGCAGCGTTCGAGGGGGCACCAAAAACATTCAGTACTTC	TRBV29-1	TRBJ2-4	TRBD1
CASSPDRGPSPLHF	TGTGCCAGCTCACCTGACAGGGGGCCATCACCCCTCCACTTT	TRBV18	TRBJ1-6	TRBD1
CASSSSGTGFEQYF	TGCGCCAGCAGCAGCTCCGGGACAGGGTTCGAGCAGTACTTC	TRBV5-1	TRBJ2-7	TRBD1
CASSPRTGSNTEAFF	TGCGCCAGCAGCCCACGGACAGGGAGTAACACTGAAGCTTTCTTT	TRBV5-1	TRBJ1-1	TRBD1
CATSREGKGQETQYF	TGTGCCACCAGCAGAGAGGGGAAGGGGCAAGAGACCCAGTACTTC	TRBV15	TRBJ2-5	-
CAISGKTGEKPYEQYF	TGTGCCATCAGTGGCAAGACAGGGGAAAAGCCCTACGAGCAGTACTTC	TRBV10-3	TRBJ2-7	TRBD1
CASSPGQGGGYTF	TGTGCCAGCAGTCCGGGACAGGGTGGTGGCTACACCTTC	TRBV28	TRBJ1-2	TRBD1
CATSRDLAGDRYF	TGTGCCACCAGCAGAGATTTAGCGGGAGATCGGTACTTC	TRBV15	TRBJ2-7	TRBD2
CAWSARVETQYF	TGTGCCTGGAGTGCCAGGGTGGAGACCCAGTACTTC	TRBV30	TRBJ2-5	-
CASSPVESEWGYTF	TGCGCCAGCAGCCCGGTGGAGTCCGAATGGGGCTACACCTTC	TRBV4-1	TRBJ1-2	-
CASSSNYRSTDTQYF	TGTGCCAGCAGCTCGAACTACCGAAGCACAGATACGCAGTATTTT	TRBV7-2	TRBJ2-3	-